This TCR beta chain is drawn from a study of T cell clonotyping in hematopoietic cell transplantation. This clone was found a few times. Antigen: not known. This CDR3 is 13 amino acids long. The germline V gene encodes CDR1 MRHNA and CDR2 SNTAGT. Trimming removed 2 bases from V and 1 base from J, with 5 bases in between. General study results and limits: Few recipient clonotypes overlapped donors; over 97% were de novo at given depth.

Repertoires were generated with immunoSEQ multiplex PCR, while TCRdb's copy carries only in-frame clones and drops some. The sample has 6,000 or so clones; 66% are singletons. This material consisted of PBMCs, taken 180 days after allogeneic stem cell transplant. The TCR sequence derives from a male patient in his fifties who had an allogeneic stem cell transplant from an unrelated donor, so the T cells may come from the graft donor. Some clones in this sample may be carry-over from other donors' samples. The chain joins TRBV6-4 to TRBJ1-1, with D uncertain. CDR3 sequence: CASSDVENTEAFF. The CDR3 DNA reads TGTGCCAGCAGTGACGTCGAGAACACTGAAGCTTTCTTT.